This TCR beta chain was observed in a study of shared clonotypes between healthy human individuals. The method was immunoSEQ multiplex PCR; TCRdb's version includes in-frame clones alone and lacks a portion of them. Of about 450,000 clones in the sample, about four fifths were seen once. Per germline, CDR1 SGHTA and CDR2 FQGNSA. This CDR3 is built from 15 residues. The rearrangement joins TRBV7-2 to TRBJ2-5, with TRBD1 matching over 7 bases. The DNA end favors TRBJ2-7, so the J call may be wrong. The receptor was isolated from a woman in her thirties or forties in good health. Some clones in this sample may be carry-over from other donors' samples. Sequencing was performed on PBMCs. The CDR3 region is CASSLATGTVYEQYF. CDR3 bases: TGTGCCAGCAGCTTAGCAACCGGGACAGTCTACGAGCAGTACTTC.